The entry below gives a single T cell receptor beta chain sequence along with its context. As yet, its antigen is unknown. This sample is drawn from a study of shared clonotypes between healthy human individuals. The wider study: Donor ages ranged 18 to 49 years: a couple of women, a few men. Study results and limitations: Clonotypes which were not shared had lower generation probabilities than clonotypes that all four donors shared.

The assay was carried out at the deep level. Sorted-subset replicate PCR reactions contained roughly 200 ng DNA, corresponding to around 30,000 T cell genomes. Clones were sequenced by immunoSEQ multiplex PCR, and TCRdb holds only the in-frame ones, with some missing. The table records 2.5 million or so clones, approximately 92% of them present only once. The source is a man aged 18 to 29 in good health. Sequenced material: naive CD4+ T cells sorted from blood. Subset denoted: CD45RA+ positively selected.

CDR3 nucleotide sequence: TGTGCCAGCAGCCAAGTGGCAGGGGGCCCTACAGATACGCAGTATTTT. Translating it yields CASSQVAGGPTDTQYF. V usage is TRBV14 and J usage is TRBJ2-3; 8 positions agree with TRBD1. V lost 1 base and J lost 3; bases outside the gene matches: 6. The CDR3 has 16 residues. Germline-derived CDR1 and CDR2 are SGHDN and FVKESK.